These T cell receptor beta chains were read from a single sample in a study of CD8 T cells in Susac syndrome. TCRdb used MiXCR to reprocess the immunoSEQ multiplex PCR reads, holding one entry per CDR3 protein. Of about 130,000 distinct CDR3 sequences listed, around 94% are singletons. Sample: CD4+ T cells from PBMCs. The receptors derive from a human donor in good health. CDR3s include the opening cysteine and the closing phenylalanine or tryptophan.

J: TRBJ1-5; V: TRBV21-1; CDR3: CASSPRCLKPQHF
J: TRBJ2-7; V: TRBV10-3; CDR3: CAITKSGSITEQYF
J: TRBJ2-4; V: TRBV12-3/TRBV12-4; CDR3: CASSTEGPIQYF
J: TRBJ1-5; V: TRBV7-6; CDR3: CASSLEVWTGNQPQHF
J: TRBJ2-3; V: TRBV5-1; CDR3: CASSPGLAGVGDTQYF
J: TRBJ1-2; V: TRBV3-1; CDR3: CASSQTDGAYGYTF
J: TRBJ2-7; V: TRBV3-1; CDR3: CASSQRLDYEQYF
J: TRBJ1-5; V: TRBV27; CDR3: CASRTSNQPQHF
J: TRBJ2-7; V: TRBV20-1; CDR3: CSASRTFYEQYF
J: TRBJ1-1; V: TRBV6-2/TRBV6-3; CDR3: CASSFIRNTEAFF